The 32 T cell receptor beta chains reported below all come from one sample, sequenced in a study of early T cells in non-severe SARS-CoV-2 infection. TCRdb ran MiXCR on the 5' RACE reads and lists one entry per CDR3 protein. The table lists 90,000 to 120,000 distinct CDR3 sequences, roughly 10% of them singletons. Material for sequencing was whole blood. All receptors derive from an adult who was a healthcare worker with PCR-confirmed SARS-CoV-2 infection or an uninfected control (not recorded which).

This clonotype was picked up many times. The chain couples TRBV20-1 to TRBJ2-7; 11 positions agree with TRBD2. This CDR3 is built from 15 residues. The germline V gene has CDR1 DFQATT and CDR2 SNEGSKA (reference sequence). Unmatched junction bases numbered 13, after V lost 5 bases and J lost 7 bases. The CDR3 region is CSAPGIAGGPLEQYF. CDR3 DNA sequence: TGCAGTGCTCCTGGAATAGCGGGAGGGCCTTTAGAGCAGTACTTC.

This clonotype has a count of ten or more. This chain connects TRBV11-2 to TRBJ2-7; maybe TRBD2 (5 bases). The germline V gene has CDR1 SGHAT and CDR2 FQNNGV. V was trimmed by 5 bases and J by 0 bases, leaving 17 bases between them. CDR3 length: 16 residues. CDR3 loop: CASSPPGSGVSYEQYF. In nucleotides, the CDR3 is TGTGCCAGCAGCCCCCCGGGAAGCGGAGTCTCCTACGAGCAGTACTTC.

This rearrangement joins TRBV7-2 to TRBJ2-1, with D hard to call. This CDR3 is built from 14 residues. Germline V gives CDR1 SGHTA, CDR2 FQGNSA. V was pared by 1 base and J by 8 bases, with 12 bases between. The CDR3 protein is CASSLVAGNHEQFF. The CDR3 DNA sequence: TGTGCCAGCAGCTTAGTTGCAGGCAATCATGAGCAGTTCTTC.

The rearrangement uses TRBV7-7 and TRBJ2-1, with a possible D match to TRBD2 (6 bases). CDR3 length: 15 amino acids. V lost 5 bases, J lost 0 bases, and 11 bases lay in between. Germline V gene sequence: CDR1 SSHAT, CDR2 FNYEAQ (reference sequence). CDR3 sequence reads: CASSPLAVSYNEQFF. The CDR3 DNA follows: TGTGCCAGCAGCCCTTTAGCGGTCTCCTACAATGAGCAGTTCTTC.

This clonotype was counted between two and nine times. This chain links TRBV11-2 with TRBJ2-1, with a tentative D call TRBD2 (6 bases). The germline V and J ends were trimmed by 5 bases and 0 bases, with 11 bases remaining between them. The CDR3 has 15 amino acids. CDR1 is SGHAT and CDR2 is FQNNGV in the germline V gene. The CDR3 spells CASSDSGSSYNEQFF. CDR3 bases: TGTGCCAGCAGCGATAGCGGAAGCTCCTACAATGAGCAGTTCTTC.

This chain joins TRBV5-1 and TRBJ1-1; D call uncertain. This CDR3 spans 14 amino acids. Trimming cost V 5 bases and J 1 base, with 12 bases left between them. Germline V CDR1 and CDR2: SGHRS, YFSETQ. CDR3: CASSYLDGNTEAFF. The CDR3, as DNA: TGCGCCAGCAGTTATCTGGACGGGAACACTGAAGCTTTCTTT.

The chain couples TRBV19 to TRBJ2-1; 10 positions agree with TRBD1. CDR1 LNHDA and CDR2 SQIVND come from the germline V gene (reference sequence). The CDR3 is 16 amino acids. Losses at the gene ends were 8 bases for V and 1 base for J; bases not matched to a gene: 8. The CDR3 bases are TGTGCCAGTCGACAGGGGGCGACTAAGTCCTACAATGAGCAGTTCTTC. Translation: CASRQGATKSYNEQFF.

There are many counts of this clonotype. The chain links TRBV19 to TRBJ1-4, with unresolved D. Germline CDR1 and CDR2: LNHDA and SQIVND (reference sequence). V shed 9 bases and J shed 3 bases, with 14 bases lying between them. The CDR3 length is 14 residues. The CDR3 nucleotides read TGTGCCAGCAATTATCGGAGACCTAATGAAAAACTGTTTTTT. Residues: CASNYRRPNEKLFF.

With regard to this clonotype: The junction and the germline gene differ at one end; a read error may be behind it. This chain links TRBV5-6 with TRBJ2-6; 7 bases are shared with TRBD1. Germline CDR1 reads SGHDT; CDR2 reads YYEEEE. CDR3 length: 18 residues. The CDR3 protein is CTSTGHRGKSSGANVLTF. CDR3 nucleotides: TGTACCAGCACCGGCCACAGGGGCAAGAGCTCTGGGGCCAACGTCCTGACTTTC.

This rearrangement joins TRBV14 to TRBJ2-1, with no clear D. V lost 0 bases, J lost 4 bases, and 1 base lay in between. Germline V CDR1 and CDR2: SGHDN, FVKESK. The CDR3 sequence is 12 residues long. As DNA, the CDR3 is TGTGCCAGCAGCCAAGAATACAATGAGCAGTTCTTC. This translates into CASSQEYNEQFF.

This clonotype was seen many times. The chain uses TRBV5-5 and TRBJ1-6; the D gene is possibly TRBD1 (5 bases). The CDR3 consists of 14 residues. Germline V gives CDR1 SGHKS, CDR2 YYEKEE (reference sequence). Trimming took off 3 bases at V and 8 bases at J, with 12 bases between the two ends. CDR3 sequence: CASSSQGMDSPLHF. Here the CDR3 DNA reads TGTGCCAGCAGCTCTCAGGGCATGGATTCACCCCTCCACTTT.

Concerning this clonotype: A much larger clone lies one base from this, so it may be a read error. This chain uses TRBV20-1 with TRBJ1-6; 7 bases agree with TRBD1. The V and J ends lost 2 bases and 8 bases, in that order; junction bases with no gene match: 9. Germline-derived CDR1 and CDR2 are DFQATT and SNEGSKA (reference sequence). The CDR3 is 15 residues long. CDR3 sequence reads: CSARIGDRVYSPLHF. CDR3 nucleotide sequence: TGCAGTGCTAGAATCGGCGACAGGGTATATTCACCCCTCCACTTT.

This clonotype was recorded many times. The chain links TRBV18 to TRBJ1-2; D remains ambiguous. Germline V gives CDR1 KGHSH, CDR2 LQKENI. The ends were cut back, 6 bases at V and 1 base at J, with 9 bases in the middle. This CDR3 has 13 amino acids. The CDR3 sequence is CASSPRVNYGYTF. Here the CDR3 DNA reads TGTGCCAGCTCTCCTAGGGTTAACTATGGCTACACCTTC.

This clonotype was seen only a few times. The DNA is omitted, as the CDR3 cannot be located on it reliably, and the CDR3 follows TCRdb's listing. The chain couples TRBV6-6 to TRBJ1-2; the table's TRBD1 call for D was not verified on the DNA. The CDR3 region is 13 residues in length, termini included. Per the germline V gene, CDR1 is MNHNY and CDR2 is SVGAGI (reference sequence). CDR3 loop: CASILGGGDGYTF.

This clonotype showed up just a few times. The chain uses TRBV5-4 and TRBJ2-1; 8 bases match TRBD2. The ends lost 0 bases at V and 8 bases at J; junction bases unmatched: 7. This CDR3 is built from 15 residues. Germline values: CDR1 SGHNT, CDR2 YYREEE (reference sequence). CDR3 coding DNA: TGTGCCAGCAGCTTGGAGCGGGAGAGGGCCTATGAGCAGTTCTTC. It translates to CASSLERERAYEQFF. Supplemented by reference TRBV5-4 and TRBJ2-1, the full variable domain reads ETGVTQSPTHLIKTRGQQVTLRCSSQSGHNTVSWYQQALGQGPQFIFQYYREEENGRGNFPPRFSGLQFPNYSSELNVNALELDDSALYLCASSLERERAYEQFFGPGTRLTVL.

A few counts support this clonotype. The genes are TRBV7-2 and TRBJ2-2; D possibly corresponds to TRBD2 (5 bases). The CDR3 length is 14 residues. The V gene lost 5 bases and the J gene lost 8 bases, with 15 bases spanning the gap. The germline V gene encodes CDR1 SGHTA and CDR2 FQGNSA. CDR3 sequence: CASSDRLEGGELFF. DNA of the CDR3: TGTGCCAGCAGCGATCGGCTAGAGGGAGGGGAGCTGTTTTTT.

The sample holds a few counts of this clonotype. The rearrangement joins TRBV19 to TRBJ2-7, with 7 bases matching TRBD1. CDR1 is LNHDA, CDR2 SQIVND, per germline (reference sequence). The J segment lost 3 bases and the V segment lost 8 bases, leaving 7 bases of the junction unmatched. The CDR3 consists of 13 residues. The CDR3 protein is CASGSDRVYEQYF. In DNA form, the CDR3 reads TGTGCCAGTGGATCAGACAGGGTCTACGAGCAGTACTTC.

In its sample, this clonotype was seen many times. The gene calls are TRBV27 and TRBJ2-1; 10 bases agree with TRBD1. V trimming: 4 bases; J trimming: 6 bases; junction bases outside the gene matches: 3. The CDR3 totals 14 residues. CDR1 is MNHEY and CDR2 is SMNVEV in the germline V gene (reference sequence). CDR3 loop: CASSWTGGRNEQFF. For the CDR3, the DNA is TGTGCCAGCAGTTGGACAGGGGGACGCAATGAGCAGTTCTTC.

This clonotype has more than one count but fewer than ten. The rearrangement uses TRBV7-2 and TRBJ2-2; D call uncertain. Trimming left V 4 bases short and J 3 bases short, with 3 bases between. Germline V gives CDR1 SGHTA, CDR2 FQGNSA. This CDR3 comprises 12 residues. For the CDR3, the DNA is TGTGCCAGCAGCTCCTACACCGGGGAGCTGTTTTTT. Encoded protein: CASSSYTGELFF.

This clonotype was counted only a few times. The genes are TRBV28 and TRBJ2-2; 8 bases align to TRBD2. CDR1 is MDHEN, CDR2 SYDVKM, per germline. The CDR3 consists of 15 residues. J was trimmed by 0 bases and V by 7 bases; bases with no gene match: 4. The CDR3 DNA reads TGTGCCAGCAAAAAACTAGCGGCGAACACCGGGGAGCTGTTTTTT. Residues: CASKKLAANTGELFF.

This clonotype was detected a few times. The chain employs TRBV3-1 and TRBJ2-7; 8 bases map to TRBD1. The CDR3 is 13 amino acids. CDR1 and CDR2 from the germline V gene are LGHDT and YNNKEL (reference sequence). Losses at the gene ends were 4 bases for V and 6 bases for J; bases not matched to a gene: 5. The CDR3 nucleotides read TGTGCCAGCAGCCCCGGCAGGGGGCTCGAGCAGTACTTC. Translated, it gives CASSPGRGLEQYF.

In regard to this clonotype: This sequence may be a read error, since a much larger clone differs from it by one base. The V gene is TRBV2, the J gene TRBJ1-3; a weak D match, TRBD1 (6 bases). The CDR3 spans 14 residues. Germline V gene sequence: CDR1 SNHLY, CDR2 FYNNEI. The chain's CDR3 is CVSSQQGSGNTIYF. The DNA of the CDR3 is TGTGTCAGCAGTCAACAGGGATCCGGAAACACCATATATTTT.

This clonotype appeared many times. The V and J genes are TRBV3-1 and TRBJ2-1, with D unclear. Germline V gene lookup returns CDR1 LGHDT and CDR2 YNNKEL (reference sequence). The CDR3 is made up of 12 amino acids. With 3 bases removed from V and 7 bases from J, the gap between germline ends came to 7 bases. The CDR3 coding sequence is TGTGCCAGCAGCCAGATCAGGAATGAGCAGTTCTTC. Residues: CASSQIRNEQFF.

This clonotype was recorded at least ten times. This chain uses TRBV6-5 with TRBJ2-1; 11 bases agree with TRBD2. Germline V gene sequence: CDR1 MNHEY, CDR2 SVGAGI. The junction had 7 bases not matched to a gene; V was cut back by 6 bases and J by 6 bases. CDR3 size: 15 residues. CDR3 nucleotide sequence: TGTGCCAGCAGACCTCCGGGACTAGCGGTCAATGAGCAGTTCTTC. Protein sequence: CASRPPGLAVNEQFF.

In its sample, this clonotype was seen a few times. This chain joins TRBV18 and TRBJ2-3; D is tentatively TRBD1 or TRBD2 (5 bases each). CDR3 length: 16 residues. V was clipped by 0 bases and J by 2 bases, with 12 bases between them. The germline gives CDR1 KGHSH, CDR2 LQKENI. The CDR3 region is CASSPPPGTYTDTQYF. CDR3 DNA: TGTGCCAGCTCACCACCCCCGGGGACGTACACAGATACGCAGTATTTT.

This clonotype has at least ten counts. The chain employs TRBV7-2 and TRBJ2-7; D remains ambiguous. CDR3 size: 11 residues. The germline V gene encodes CDR1 SGHTA and CDR2 FQGNSA. V was shortened by 0 bases and J by 6 bases, with 3 bases between the two germline ends. Written as DNA, the CDR3 is TGTGCCAGCAGCTTAGCAATCGAGCAGTACTTC. Translating it yields CASSLAIEQYF. Full variable domain (missing parts from reference TRBV7-2 and TRBJ2-7): GAGVSQSPSNKVTEKGKDVELRCDPISGHTALYWYRQSLGQGLEFLIYFQGNSAPDKSGLPSDRFSAERTGGSVSTLTIQRTQQEDSAVYLCASSLAIEQYFGPGTRLTVT.

This clonotype was counted between two and nine times. V gene TRBV27 combines with J gene TRBJ2-4; 14 nucleotides agree with TRBD2. Per the germline V gene, CDR1 is MNHEY and CDR2 is SMNVEV (reference sequence). J lost 5 bases, V lost 5 bases, and 8 bases had no gene match. CDR3 length equals 17 residues. CDR3 nucleotide sequence: TGTGCCAGCAGTCCGGGACTAGCGGGAGAGGGGGAAAACATTCAGTACTTC. This sequence encodes CASSPGLAGEGENIQYF.

The V and J genes are TRBV6-2 or TRBV6-3 and TRBJ1-5, with D unclear. V was trimmed by 6 bases and J by 0 bases, leaving 6 bases between them. The germline V gene has CDR1 MNHEY and CDR2 SVGEGT. The CDR3 loop spans 13 amino acids. DNA of the CDR3: TGTGCCAGCAGAAGATATAGCAATCAGCCCCAGCATTTT. It specifies CASRRYSNQPQHF.

This clonotype was seen repeatedly, ten times or more. Here the CDR3 DNA reads TGTGCCAGCAGTCGCACTAGCGGGAGGGCCTACGAGCAGTACTTC. Amino acid sequence: CASSRTSGRAYEQYF. This chain connects TRBV7-9 to TRBJ2-7; 13 nucleotides match TRBD2. The CDR3 is 15 residues long. The V gene end was trimmed by 6 bases and the J gene end by 2 bases; junction bases not matched to a gene: 4. Germline CDR1 SEHNR, CDR2 FQNEAQ (reference sequence).

The chain is built from TRBV3-1 and TRBJ2-7; 10 bases map to TRBD2. Germline assignment: CDR1 LGHDT and CDR2 YNNKEL (reference sequence). CDR3 length equals 16 residues. The junction had 9 bases not matched to a gene; V was cut back by 4 bases and J by 3 bases. The CDR3 loop is CASSPAQREGDYEQYF. The CDR3 DNA follows: TGTGCCAGCAGCCCCGCTCAGCGGGAGGGTGACTACGAGCAGTACTTC.

The chain joins TRBV6-2 or TRBV6-3 to TRBJ2-2, with D tentatively TRBD1 or TRBD2 (5 bases each). The CDR3 has 14 amino acids. The germline V and J ends were trimmed by 8 bases and 5 bases, with 15 bases remaining between them. Germline CDR1 MNHEY, CDR2 SVGEGT. The CDR3 loop reads CASGPHGTTGELFF. The CDR3 DNA is TGTGCCAGCGGTCCGCACGGGACGACCGGGGAGCTGTTTTTT.

This clonotype has ten or more counts. This sequence joins TRBV15 and TRBJ2-3, with 8 bases lining up with TRBD2. Trimming at V came to 3 bases and at J to 12 bases, leaving 8 bases not matched to a gene. The CDR3 covers 13 residues. Germline-derived CDR1 and CDR2 are LNHNV and YYDKDF (reference sequence). The CDR3 spells CATSRVPSGSQYF. The DNA of the CDR3 is TGTGCCACCAGCAGGGTCCCCAGCGGGAGTCAGTATTTT.